Shown below are 26 T cell receptor beta chains from a single sample sequenced in a study of identical twins. Via MiXCR, TCRdb re-called the 5' RACE reads, giving one row per CDR3 protein. This table holds a few hundred thousand distinct CDR3 sequences, nearly 9.5% found once. These data also featured in a second study, about yellow fever vaccine responses in identical twins.

Sequencing used CD8+ T cells sorted from blood. Receptor source: a woman aged 18-29 years in good health.

The rearrangement uses TRBV18 and TRBJ2-2; 10 nucleotides line up with TRBD2. Germline CDR1 is KGHSH and CDR2 is LQKENI. The CDR3 is made up of 17 amino acids. J lost 1 base, V lost 2 bases, and 4 bases had no gene match. The CDR3 reads CASSPFTSGVNTGELFF. In DNA, the CDR3 is TGTGCCAGCTCACCATTTACTAGCGGGGTGAACACCGGGGAGCTGTTTTTT.

This clonotype showed up just a few times. CDR3 sequence (DNA): TGTGCCAGCAGCGAACAGCAGGGTTACGAGCAGTACTTC. This sequence encodes CASSEQQGYEQYF. The chain is built from TRBV11-2 and TRBJ2-7, with D possibly TRBD1 on 5 matching bases. From germline, CDR1 is SGHAT and CDR2 FQNNGV. The V gene lost 5 bases and the J gene lost 4 bases, with 12 bases spanning the gap. The CDR3 extends over 13 amino acids.

This clonotype showed up many times. The chain couples TRBV7-9 to TRBJ2-2; no reliable D call. The CDR3 covers 12 residues. Germline V gene sequence: CDR1 SEHNR, CDR2 FQNEAQ (reference sequence). Trimming pared 2 bases from V and 7 bases from J, leaving 5 bases between. CDR3 sequence reads: CASSLFGGELFF. Written as DNA, the CDR3 is TGTGCCAGCAGCTTATTTGGCGGGGAGCTGTTTTTT.

V and J are TRBV5-1 and TRBJ1-2, with D maybe TRBD1 (5 bases). Trimming removed 2 bases from V and 5 bases from J, with 19 bases in between. Germline CDR1 and CDR2: SGHRS and YFSETQ. This CDR3 has 16 residues. CDR3 in amino acids: CASSFQPEGPKYGYTF. The CDR3 bases are TGCGCCAGCAGCTTCCAACCAGAGGGACCGAAATATGGCTACACCTTC.

This clonotype occurred a few times. The V gene is TRBV6-4, the J gene TRBJ2-2, with TRBD1 matching over 8 bases. V lost 4 bases to trimming and J lost 4 bases; unmatched junction nucleotides: 5. Per germline, CDR1 MRHNA and CDR2 SNTAGT. There are 15 residues in the CDR3. Here the CDR3 DNA reads TGTGCCAGCAGTGCCCAAACAGGGGGCACCGGGGAGCTGTTTTTT. Translation gives CASSAQTGGTGELFF.

At least ten counts were recorded for this clonotype. V is TRBV11-2 and J is TRBJ2-1, with 7 bases lining up with TRBD1. V trimming: 4 bases; J trimming: 6 bases; junction bases outside the gene matches: 9. CDR1 and CDR2 (germline): SGHAT, FQNNGV. The CDR3 extends over 15 amino acids. CDR3 residues: CASSSWDSDLNEQFF. As DNA, the CDR3 is TGTGCCAGCAGCTCCTGGGACAGTGATCTCAATGAGCAGTTCTTC.

At least ten counts were recorded for this clonotype. This chain's CDR3 is CASKVSYNSPLHF. The CDR3 coding sequence is TGTGCCAGCAAGGTCTCCTATAATTCACCCCTCCACTTT. V and J are TRBV27 and TRBJ1-6; D is undetermined. Trimming cost V 7 bases and J 0 bases, with 4 bases left between them. This CDR3 is 13 amino acids long. Germline V gene data show CDR1 as MNHEY and CDR2 as SMNVEV (reference sequence).

The chain recombines TRBV28 with TRBJ2-1, with TRBD2 matching over 8 bases. The CDR3 has 16 amino acids. The V gene's germline CDR1 is MDHEN and CDR2 SYDVKM. V was clipped by 6 bases and J by 0 bases; unmatched bases: 7. CDR3 region: CASRSREGTSYNEQFF. The DNA of the CDR3 is TGTGCCAGCAGATCCCGGGAGGGCACCTCCTACAATGAGCAGTTCTTC.

CDR3 bases: TGTGCCACCAGTGACAAACGACAGGGACTCTCGGTGGACAATGAGCAGTTCTTC. Its translation: CATSDKRQGLSVDNEQFF. The genes are TRBV24-1 and TRBJ2-1; possible D gene TRBD1, 7 bases. Trimming took off 4 bases at V and 5 bases at J, with 23 bases between the two ends. Per the germline V gene, CDR1 is KGHDR and CDR2 is SFDVKD. The CDR3 loop spans 18 amino acids.

The V gene is TRBV13, the J gene TRBJ2-2; TRBD2 is a possible D gene (6 bases). CDR1 PRHDT and CDR2 FYEKMQ come from the germline V gene (reference sequence). This CDR3 has 16 amino acids. V dropped 6 bases and J dropped 1 base, with 15 bases sitting between them. CDR3 loop: CASRMEGTENTGELFF. In nucleotides, the CDR3 is TGTGCCAGCAGGATGGAGGGAACAGAGAACACCGGGGAGCTGTTTTTT.

This clonotype has just a few counts. The chain recombines TRBV19 with TRBJ2-7, with D perhaps being TRBD1 or TRBD2 (5 bases each). Germline V CDR1 and CDR2: LNHDA, SQIVND (reference sequence). CDR3 length equals 12 residues. The V gene lost 11 bases and the J gene lost 6 bases, with 17 bases spanning the gap. The DNA of the CDR3 is TGTGCCGTTGAAGGAACGGGACCCGAGCAGTACTTC. It translates to CAVEGTGPEQYF. Combining the CDR3 with reference TRBV19 and TRBJ2-7 gives the whole variable domain DGGITQSPKYLFRKEGQNVTLSCEQNLNHDAMYWYRQDPGQGLRLIYYSQIVNDFQKGDIAEGYSVSREKKESFPLTVTSAQKNPTAFYLCAVEGTGPEQYFGPGTRLTVT.

V gene TRBV30 combines with J gene TRBJ2-7; the match to TRBD2 covers 7 bases. CDR1 and CDR2 (germline): GTSNPN, SVGIG (reference sequence). The CDR3 is made up of 13 amino acids. Trimming cost V 3 bases and J 4 bases; bases outside gene matches: 6. The CDR3 nucleotides read TGTGCCTGGAGCCCCCCGGGGGGATACGAGCAGTACTTC. It yields the protein CAWSPPGGYEQYF.

The rearrangement links TRBV6-4 to TRBJ1-2; D gene ambiguous. The V end was cut by 3 bases, the J end by 0 bases, with 11 bases between. The CDR3 length is 15 residues. Germline CDR1 is MRHNA and CDR2 is SNTAGT. The CDR3 sequence is CASSESTEANYGYTF. DNA for the CDR3: TGTGCCAGCAGTGAATCAACAGAAGCTAACTATGGCTACACCTTC.

The sample holds many counts of this clonotype. This rearrangement joins TRBV29-1 to TRBJ2-6, with D uncertain. The CDR3 is made up of 18 amino acids. Germline CDR1 and CDR2: SQVTM and ANQGSEA. Trimming removed 6 bases at V and 0 bases at J, with 21 bases between. CDR3 loop: CSVPPPVSENSGANVLTF. In DNA, the CDR3 is TGCAGCGTCCCACCGCCGGTTTCAGAAAACTCTGGGGCCAACGTCCTGACTTTC.

This clonotype turned up a few times. The CDR3 protein is CASSPPRQGTLYLTDTQYF. The CDR3 DNA reads as TGTGCCAGCAGCCCCCCCCGACAGGGCACCCTTTATCTCACAGATACGCAGTATTTT. V usage is TRBV28 and J usage is TRBJ2-3, with 7 positions matching TRBD1. This CDR3 has 19 amino acids. Losses at the gene ends were 6 bases for V and 2 bases for J; bases not matched to a gene: 20. Germline CDR1 and CDR2: MDHEN and SYDVKM.

This clonotype was seen a handful of times. The chain employs TRBV28 and TRBJ2-7, with a possible D match to TRBD1 (6 bases). The CDR3 length is 13 residues. The V gene's germline CDR1 is MDHEN and CDR2 SYDVKM. Deletions cut 3 bases from V and 4 bases from J, with 10 bases between. The CDR3 here is CASSFAGDYEQYF. CDR3 bases: TGTGCCAGCAGTTTTGCAGGGGATTACGAGCAGTACTTC.

This clonotype occurred a few times. The rearrangement joins TRBV5-1 to TRBJ2-7; no clear D gene. Germline V CDR1 and CDR2: SGHRS, YFSETQ. Trimming left V 0 bases short and J 3 bases short, with 10 bases between. The CDR3 runs 14 residues. CDR3 sequence: CASSLASYSYEQYF. The DNA of the CDR3 is TGCGCCAGCAGCTTGGCCTCATACAGCTACGAGCAGTACTTC.

This clonotype was seen a handful of times. The V and J genes are TRBV5-4 and TRBJ2-7, with 11 bases identical to TRBD2. CDR1 is SGHNT and CDR2 is YYREEE in the germline V gene (reference sequence). This CDR3 region has 16 residues. Trimming cost V 3 bases and J 4 bases; bases outside gene matches: 9. The CDR3, as DNA: TGTGCCAGCAGCTCTCCTTTAGCGGGGGGGACTTACGAGCAGTACTTC. Protein sequence: CASSSPLAGGTYEQYF.

The rearrangement uses TRBV9 and TRBJ1-2, with D uncertain. The V and J ends lost 0 bases and 2 bases respectively, with 14 bases between them. CDR1 and CDR2 from the germline V gene are SGDLS and YYNGEE. This CDR3 is 16 amino acids long. The CDR3 bases are TGTGCCAGCAGCGTAGCATTGGGTCAGGAAAACTATGGCTACACCTTC. This translates into CASSVALGQENYGYTF.

Ten or more counts support this clonotype. V is TRBV29-1 and J is TRBJ2-7; 9 bases are a match to TRBD2. This CDR3 region has 13 residues. Germline V gives CDR1 SQVTM, CDR2 ANQGSEA. With V trimmed by 6 bases and J by 6 bases, 9 bases remained unmatched. CDR3: CSVISGSAGEQYF. The CDR3 DNA is TGCAGCGTCATTAGCGGGAGCGCGGGCGAGCAGTACTTC.

V is TRBV7-9 and J is TRBJ2-7; D unclear. CDR1 and CDR2 (germline): SEHNR, FQNEAQ (reference sequence). V was pared by 1 base and J by 1 base, with 8 bases between. CDR3 length: 14 residues. CDR3 bases: TGTGCCAGCAGCTTAGGTTCGGTTTCCTACGAGCAGTACTTC. The encoded protein is CASSLGSVSYEQYF.

This rearrangement joins TRBV20-1 to TRBJ2-3, with TRBD2 matching over 11 bases. V gave up 5 bases and J gave up 2 bases; unmatched junction bases: 6. Germline CDR1 DFQATT, CDR2 SNEGSKA (reference sequence). CDR3 length: 15 amino acids. The CDR3 DNA sequence: TGCAGTGCTCAAGGACTAGCGGGCGACACAGATACGCAGTATTTT. Its translation is CSAQGLAGDTDTQYF.

There are a few counts of this clonotype. The V and J genes are TRBV9 and TRBJ1-2; D perhaps matches TRBD1 (6 bases). Germline values: CDR1 SGDLS, CDR2 YYNGEE. The CDR3 runs to 15 residues. Trimming took 0 bases from V and 3 from J, leaving 12 bases between them. The CDR3 nucleotides read TGTGCCAGCAGCGTAGATCAGGGGAGGGACTATGGCTACACCTTC. It codes for CASSVDQGRDYGYTF.

This clonotype came up a few times. The V call is TRBV9, the J call TRBJ2-7, with a tentative D call TRBD1 (5 bases). This CDR3 has 14 amino acids. The germline V and J ends were trimmed by 0 bases and 6 bases, with 13 bases remaining between them. Germline V lookup: CDR1 SGDLS, CDR2 YYNGEE. The CDR3 sequence: CASSVGSGPIEQYF. The CDR3 DNA follows: TGTGCCAGCAGCGTAGGATCAGGGCCGATCGAGCAGTACTTC.

The rearrangement joins TRBV11-1 to TRBJ2-7, with 15 bases lining up with TRBD2. The CDR3 length is 19 residues. Germline V lookup: CDR1 SGHAT, CDR2 FQDESV (reference sequence). Germline trimming cut 0 bases from V and 4 bases from J; bases unmatched to any gene: 10. The CDR3 DNA is TGTGCCAGCAGCTTAGCGTGGAGAGGAGGACTAGCGGGAGGGTACGAGCAGTACTTC. As protein: CASSLAWRGGLAGGYEQYF. Drawing the rest from reference TRBV11-1 and TRBJ2-7, the complete variable domain is EAEVAQSPRYKITEKSQAVAFWCDPISGHATLYWYRQILGQGPELLVQFQDESVVDDSQLPKDRFSAERLKGVDSTLKIQPAELGDSAMYLCASSLAWRGGLAGGYEQYFGPGTRLTVT.

The CDR3 DNA reads as TGCGCCAGCAGCCCGTTGGGAGGGGGGTTGAATGAGCAGTTCTTC. Its protein product is CASSPLGGGLNEQFF. The V call is TRBV4-3, the J call TRBJ2-1; TRBD2 might be the D (7 bases). This CDR3 region has 15 residues. V gave up 4 bases and J gave up 7 bases, with 17 bases separating them. CDR1 is LGHNA, CDR2 YSLEER, per germline.